The rows below give T cell receptor beta chains drawn from one sample of a study of T-cell reconstitution after alpha-beta-depleted transplantation in children. TCRdb itself ran the PCR reads through MiXCR, one entry per CDR3 protein. There are around 960,000 distinct CDR3 sequences in the sample; about 26% occur only once, and 28% lies in the top ten. Material: PBMCs, mostly from graft donor cells, obtained 360 days after TCRalphabeta/CD19-depleted stem cell transplant. Every receptor here comes from a boy under three years old who had a stem cell transplant for SCID, so the T cells may come from the graft donor. The CDR3 runs from the conserved cysteine through the conserved F or W. Each record gives: clone size, D gene, V gene, J gene, CDR3 DNA, CDR3 protein. D genes are given only for firm matches. Clone size, where shown, is once, few, many, or a class for clones that have expanded.

size: NA
D: NA
V: TRBV7-2
J: TRBJ2-5
DNA: TGTGCCAGCAGATCTATCGGCCGGGAAGAGACCCAGTACTTC
CDR3: CASRSIGREETQYF

size: NA
D: TRBD2
V: TRBV5-1
J: TRBJ2-1
DNA: TGCGCCAGCAGCTTGGGCCGGGGGGTTGGCAATGAGCAGTTCTTC
CDR3: CASSLGRGVGNEQFF

size: NA
D: NA
V: TRBV12-3/TRBV12-4
J: TRBJ1-1
DNA: TGTGCCAGCAGTTTGTACGAGGAGGGCACTGAAGCTTTCTTT
CDR3: CASSLYEEGTEAFF

size: few
D: TRBD2
V: TRBV4-3
J: TRBJ2-3
DNA: TGCGCCAGCAGCCACAGCGGGGCGAGCGGAGATACGCAGTATTTT
CDR3: CASSHSGASGDTQYF

size: NA
D: TRBD1
V: TRBV5-1
J: TRBJ2-7
DNA: TGCGCCAGCAGCCCGTTTGGACAGGGGGGCAACGAGCAGTACTTC
CDR3: CASSPFGQGGNEQYF

size: NA
D: NA
V: TRBV7-2
J: TRBJ1-1
DNA: TGTGCCAGCAGTCTCACGGGACTCTTCGTAGCGGACACTGAAGCTTTCTTT
CDR3: CASSLTGLFVADTEAFF

size: few
D: TRBD1
V: TRBV12-3/TRBV12-4
J: TRBJ1-4
DNA: TGTGCCAGCAGACTACTATACAGGGGGCTGAAAGAAAAACTGTTTTTT
CDR3: CASRLLYRGLKEKLFF

size: NA
D: NA
V: TRBV4-2
J: TRBJ2-7
DNA: TGTGCCAGCAACACTGGGGGATACGGAACCGAGCAGTACTTC
CDR3: CASNTGGYGTEQYF

size: NA
D: TRBD2
V: TRBV7-9
J: TRBJ2-4
DNA: TGTGCCAGCAGCGAATTAGCGGGGGGGCTGGTCAAAAACATTCAGTACTTC
CDR3: CASSELAGGLVKNIQYF

size: few
D: NA
V: TRBV7-2
J: TRBJ2-2
DNA: TGTGCCACCCCAGGGTTTGCCGGGGAGCTGTTTTTT
CDR3: CATPGFAGELFF

size: NA
D: NA
V: TRBV27
J: TRBJ2-7
DNA: TGTGCCAGCAGTCCACCCCACTCAGGGAGGCAGTACTTC
CDR3: CASSPPHSGRQYF

size: NA
D: NA
V: TRBV7-3
J: TRBJ2-2
DNA: TGTGCCAGCAGCTCCGACCCCGGTCGGGGGACGAACACCGGGGAGCTGTTTTTT
CDR3: CASSSDPGRGTNTGELFF

size: NA
D: NA
V: TRBV27
J: TRBJ2-2
DNA: TGTGCCAGCAGTCTGTGGGCCACCGGGGAGCTGTTTTTT
CDR3: CASSLWATGELFF

size: few
D: NA
V: TRBV12-3/TRBV12-4
J: TRBJ1-1
DNA: TGTGCCAGCAGTTTAAATCCGGGCAGAGGGGACACTGAAGCTTTCTTT
CDR3: CASSLNPGRGDTEAFF

size: NA
D: NA
V: TRBV6-1
J: TRBJ2-5
DNA: TGTGCCAGCAGGGCGGGACTCGTCGGGGAGACCCAGTACTTC
CDR3: CASRAGLVGETQYF

size: many
D: NA
V: TRBV19
J: TRBJ2-6
DNA: TGTGCCAGTACCCTTAATTGGGACTCTGGGGCCAACGTCCTGACTTTC
CDR3: CASTLNWDSGANVLTF

size: few
D: NA
V: TRBV6-5
J: TRBJ2-1
DNA: TGTGCCAGCAGTACTTTCCCTGGTTTCAAGAACAATGAGCAGTTCTTC
CDR3: CASSTFPGFKNNEQFF